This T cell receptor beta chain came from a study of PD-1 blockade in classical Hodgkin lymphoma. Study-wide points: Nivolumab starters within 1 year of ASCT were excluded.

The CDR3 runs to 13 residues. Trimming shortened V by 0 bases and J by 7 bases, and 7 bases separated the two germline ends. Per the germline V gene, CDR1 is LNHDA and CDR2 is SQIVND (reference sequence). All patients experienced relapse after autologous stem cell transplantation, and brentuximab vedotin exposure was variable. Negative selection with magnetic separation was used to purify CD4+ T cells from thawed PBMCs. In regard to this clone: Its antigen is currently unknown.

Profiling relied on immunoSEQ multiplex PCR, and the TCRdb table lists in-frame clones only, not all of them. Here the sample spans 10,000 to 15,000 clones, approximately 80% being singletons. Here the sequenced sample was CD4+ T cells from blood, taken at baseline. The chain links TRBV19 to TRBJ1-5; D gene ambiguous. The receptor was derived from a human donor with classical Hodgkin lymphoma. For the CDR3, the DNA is TGTGCCAGTAGTATAGATGCTAGGCAGCCCCAGCATTTT. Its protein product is CASSIDARQPQHF.